This TCR beta chain was identified in a study of Ad26.COV2.S vaccination and SARS-CoV-2 variants. Across the whole study: Donor was one of the participants in the Ad26.COV2.S arm of the COV1001 trial. Ad26.COV2.S shots went into the muscle once or twice, 56 days apart. Study findings and constraints: Researchers cautioned that TCR breadth and depth analyses may have underestimated total T cell responses.

The treatment: around 19 received Ad26.COV2.S at low or high dose, single or two shots; several received placebo; per-sample allocation not given. Sampling occurred on day 63 after the first vaccine or placebo injection. An Ad26 vector expressing Wuhan-strain SARS-CoV-2 spike constituted the vaccine. Data came from immunoSEQ multiplex PCR; TCRdb stores just in-frame clones and leaves some out. The sample carries around 370,000 clones, 70% to 90% recorded once. CDR3 length equals 16 residues. V dropped 6 bases and J dropped 1 base, with 19 bases sitting between them. Germline-derived CDR1 and CDR2 are MDHEN and SYDVKM. Comment on this clone: Antigen specificity is unknown.

The J gene is TRBJ2-7, the V gene TRBV28; tentatively, D is TRBD1 or TRBD2 (5 bases each). This sequence originates from a person between 18 and 59 years old who received the Ad26.COV2.S COVID-19 vaccine or a placebo. This specimen consisted of peripheral blood, obtained in a trial of Ad26.COV2.S vaccine versus placebo. Here the CDR3 reads CASRETGTRHSYEQYF. Written as DNA, the CDR3 is TGTGCCAGCAGAGAAACCGGGACCCGACATTCCTACGAGCAGTACTTC.